Reported below is one T cell receptor (beta chain). The antigen is unknown. The data are from a study of siplizumab effects on memory and regulatory T cells. Study results and caveats: Sequences below about 10^-5 frequency were poorly captured. As a result, only a minor fraction of alloreactive clones mapped to unstimulated subsets. In unstimulated cells, naive T cells appeared more diverse than memory T cells and seemed major alloresponse contributors.

The CDR3 runs 13 residues. Trimming removed 3 bases from V and 1 base from J, with 6 bases in between. CDR1 is SGHNT and CDR2 is YENEEA in the germline V gene. It was approximately 9.8 x 10^4 TCR templates that were assayed per sample. TCRdb's copy holds only in-frame clones and misses some; the assay was immunoSEQ multiplex PCR. Among around 95,000 clones, about 94% were seen once, and the ten largest hold roughly 1.4%. This TCR was recovered from a human donor in good health. The sample taken for sequencing was non-Treg CD4+ T cells sorted from blood. The V and J genes are TRBV11-3 and TRBJ2-5; D ambiguous. In DNA form, the CDR3 reads TGTGCCAGCAGCTTGGCTCCCCAAGAGACCCAGTACTTC. Amino acids: CASSLAPQETQYF.